The T cell receptor beta chain under discussion was sequenced for a study of cytomegalovirus exposure and HLA in healthy donors (dated by TCRdb to between 2016 and 2019). Looking at the study overall: An earlier analysis of approximately 640 of the donors reported approximately 300 Gb of sequence data and 117 million unique TCR beta sequences from about 180 million T cells. Roughly 310 gigabases of sequencing data and approximately 85 million unique TCR sequences were included in an early release covering several hundred HLA-typed donors. Among the approximately 400 genotyped donors, 75% to 90% belonged to the genetic ancestry cluster associated with self-reported Caucasian donors. The study was designed to test whether signatures of past pathogen exposure could be identified by cataloging public T cell receptors. The study profiled the T cell repertoires of under 850 subjects by immunosequencing and related them to cytomegalovirus serostatus. Besides the first cohort of approximately 670 subjects, a separate validation cohort made up of roughly 120 different subjects was used. High-throughput TCR immunosequencing, statistical association of individual TCRs with disease status, and machine learning were combined to predict cytomegalovirus infection status. A later analysis re-examined previously published TCR beta repertoires from 610 or so donors and added high-resolution HLA genotyping to investigate patterns of TCR occurrence. Rather than drawing on any new phenotypic data, the later analysis identified candidate immune exposures from TCR beta sequences and the way those sequences occurred across donors. In an earlier analysis of 500 to 650 of the donors, high-throughput TCR beta sequencing was used to judge whether each TCR beta V gene segment behaved as functional or pseudogenic. Alongside the repertoire data, information on donor age, sex, ethnicity and CMV serostatus was compiled. A later genetic analysis used genome-wide SNP genotypes for about 60% of the 666 donors, treating that subset as a discovery cohort. Every repertoire in the discovery cohort had been generated on one and the same sequencing platform. HLA typing covered class I and class II loci at four-digit resolution. The number of donors typed differed by locus, with 629-630 for A, B, C, DRB1 and DQB1, more than 500 for DQA1, 600 to 610 for DPA1, and some 440 for DPB1. Because of strong linkage in the cohort, five DR-DQ haplotypes were treated as single units for association and clustering. Across some 400 genotyped donors of the cohort, an average of 235,054 unique TCR beta nucleotide sequences per donor were sequenced, and around 20% of those sequences were non-productive.

Looking up the germline V gene yields CDR1 SQVTM and CDR2 ANQGSEA. Measured from the cysteine to the phenylalanine, the CDR3 is 12 residues long. The retained sequence is limited to the CDR3, 36 bases, with the frame set at the first base. What the work shows at the level of the full study, not this receptor alone: In a later genetic analysis, fewer N-insertions in productive TCRs were reported among donors in an Asian-associated ancestry cluster than the roughly 700-donor mean. Roughly uniform sequencing depth across donors was assumed in presence/absence analyses, although this assumption may not hold. A further reported finding was that TCR beta sequences accurately predicted the HLA-A and HLA-B alleles for most subjects in the first cohort. Some IMGT-functional V segments, including TRBV6-2 and TRBV6-3, could not be told apart with the 87-base-pair reads, so those segments were excluded. In the study, around 150 TCR beta chains were listed as associated with cytomegalovirus. Strong co-occurrence of HLA alleles, especially DR and DQ, made assigning TCR associations to individual alleles difficult. In this cohort, only TCR beta chains were sequenced, and detectable features were limited by the absence of alpha or paired-chain data. A few of the identified cytomegalovirus-associated TCR beta chains were confirmed in vitro to be specific for cytomegalovirus antigens. Cytomegalovirus status was reported to be diagnosed by the classifier with high specificity and sensitivity in both the original and validation cohorts. At a false discovery rate of 0.05, a later analysis linked under 20,000 TCR beta sequences to specific HLA alleles. According to a later analysis, most CMV-associated TCR beta chains appeared to be HLA-restricted, and the HLA associations seemed to be driven largely by CMV exposure. V-gene and J-gene trimming of TCR beta chains was associated with a missense DCLRE1C variant in a later genetic analysis, and the association was replicated in an independent cohort. Broadly in line with IMGT annotations, most TCR beta V segments showed up in productive rearrangements about 87% or about 30% of the time in an earlier analysis of around 600 of the donors. The only immune exposure information available for the cohort was CMV serostatus. A group of highly shared sequence variants was considered likely to be a technical artifact of the sequencing pipeline. In a later analysis, TCR association rates were found to vary across HLA loci, with the most associated TCRs seen for DRB1 alleles and the fewest for HLA-C alleles. A later analysis reported that several top co-occurrence clusters appeared linked to parvovirus B19, influenza, CMV and Epstein-Barr virus. Correlated functional status among segregating V segments might be attributable to linkage disequilibrium, but an unknown experimental factor could not be ruled out. Most TCR sequences were seen in very few donors, while some public TCRs were found in many individuals. Because some donors lacked HLA typing at each locus, the association tests relied only on the typed subset. The earlier analysis of about 600 of the donors excluded roughly 16 rarely observed V segments, including chromosome 9 orphons, because counts were too low. In a later analysis, HLA-associated TCR beta chains were found to be more clonally expanded and to have lower generation probabilities than equally common non-associated chains. According to the authors, the approach could potentially be generalized to other disease states and immunological phenotypes.

As regards this clone: Its antigen is not yet known. Base qualities were left out, and no much larger clone turns up one base away.

The cohort comprised 710 or so healthy bone marrow donors. All cohort members were sampled while nominally healthy, although unrecorded immune exposures were likely present. The donor tested CMV seronegative, placing the donor among the 300 to 400 seronegative members of the cohort. Each donor provided a peripheral blood sample, and peripheral blood mononuclear cells were used for TCR beta sequencing. The Qiagen DNeasy Blood Extraction Kit was used to extract genomic DNA from the blood cell samples. Library prep was done by the immunoSEQ multiplex PCR assay. For the multiplex PCR, a mixture combining 60 forward primers for TCR Vbeta segments and 13 reverse primers for TCR Jbeta segments was used. The CDR3 region of rearranged TCR beta genes was amplified from genomic DNA by a multiplex PCR assay. The amplified TCR beta libraries were sequenced on the Illumina HiSeq System as 87-base-pair reads. In the paper's pipeline: A later analysis counted around 72 million unique TCR beta chains across the 500 to 850 repertoires, and roughly 10 million of these chains were shared by at least two donors. To remove PCR and sequencing errors, raw reads were error-corrected and collapsed into unique sequences using a nearest-neighbor algorithm that merged closely related sequences. V, D and J gene segments were assigned by aligning CDR3 sequences to IMGT reference sequences. Each retained sequence needed at least a six-nucleotide match to both a V gene segment and a J gene segment. A rearrangement was called productive if the CDR3 had no stop codons and remained in frame with V and J, and every other rearrangement was called non-productive. Following IMGT convention, CDR3 was defined as the stretch from the second conserved V-encoded cysteine to the conserved J-encoded phenylalanine. In an earlier analysis of 550 to 650 of the donors, sequences lacking an unambiguous match to a single V gene segment were excluded. An earlier analysis of several hundred of the donors called V segments functional above 56.7% productive rearrangements and segregating when the between-donor standard deviation exceeded 5%. A statistical classification framework was built to diagnose cytomegalovirus status from the catalog of TCR beta chain sequences. V and J gene assignment, in a later analysis, came from comparing TCR nucleotide sequences with IMGT/GENE-DB human TR gene sequences. A later analysis assigned CDR3 sequences and most-parsimonious VDJ recombination scenarios with the TCRdist pipeline. In a later analysis, every TCR beta chain was defined by the combination of its CDR3 amino acid sequence and its V-gene family, and reads without a unique V-gene family were dropped. In a later analysis, 450 to 600 highly shared, low-generation-probability nucleotide sequences were removed to address suspected cross-contamination and a sequencing artifact. For each public chain, a later analysis derived a clonal expansion index from normalized ranks of inferred template counts within each repertoire. A later analysis computed generation probabilities with a VDJ recombination model fitted to out-of-frame rearrangements, and checked the results against IGoR. In a later analysis, TCR-TCR, TCR-HLA and TCR-CMV co-occurrence was scored with hypergeometric tests, and a repertoire-size bias correction was applied to TCR pairs. To estimate false discovery rates, a later analysis permuted the HLA or CMV assignments 20 times. A later analysis grouped co-occurring TCRs with DBSCAN, adding TCRdist sequence similarity when clustering within HLA-allele-positive subsets. Repertoires with fewer than 30,000 or more than 120,000 public chains were left out of co-occurrence clustering, as were several repertoires with anomalous nucleotide sharing. TCRdb stores this immuneACCESS table with in-frame sequences only. Part of the clones is absent; in the studies checked, under half of the shortfall reflects unresolved V genes, and no reason is known for the rest. The V and J calls and clone size come from that table; D and trimming were worked out from the DNA. The sample yields around 150,000 clones; roughly 85% were counted once. More than 0.7% of the sample lies in the top ten.

Specimen: PBMCs. Recombination joined TRBV29-1 with TRBJ1-3, with the D segment identity uncertain. The clonotype was recovered from a woman aged 25-40 years in good health and CMV-seronegative. CDR3 sequence: CGGRRSGNTIYF. Here is the DNA: TGCGGCGGGCGGCGCTCTGGAAACACCATATATTTT.